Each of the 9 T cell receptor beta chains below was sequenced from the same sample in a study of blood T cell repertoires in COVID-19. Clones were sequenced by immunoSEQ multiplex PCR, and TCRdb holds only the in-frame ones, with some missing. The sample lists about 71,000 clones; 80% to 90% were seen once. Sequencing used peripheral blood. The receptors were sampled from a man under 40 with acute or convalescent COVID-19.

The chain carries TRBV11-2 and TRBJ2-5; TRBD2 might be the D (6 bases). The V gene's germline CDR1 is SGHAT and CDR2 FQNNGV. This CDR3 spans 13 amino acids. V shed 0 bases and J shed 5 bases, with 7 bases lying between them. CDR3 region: CASSLDRGETQYF. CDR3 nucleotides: TGTGCCAGCAGCTTAGATCGGGGGGAGACCCAGTACTTC.

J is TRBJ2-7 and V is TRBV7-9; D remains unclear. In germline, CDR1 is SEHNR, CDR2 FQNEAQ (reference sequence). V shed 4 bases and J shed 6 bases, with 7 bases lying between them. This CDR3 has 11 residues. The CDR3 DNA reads TGTGCCAGCAGCTCGGGTGGCGAGCAGTACTTC. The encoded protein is CASSSGGEQYF. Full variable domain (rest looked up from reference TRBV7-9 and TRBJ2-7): DTGVSQNPRHKITKRGQNVTFRCDPISEHNRLYWYRQTLGQGPEFLTYFQNEAQLEKSRLLSDRFSAERPKGSFSTLEIQRTEQGDSAMYLCASSSGGEQYFGPGTRLTVT.

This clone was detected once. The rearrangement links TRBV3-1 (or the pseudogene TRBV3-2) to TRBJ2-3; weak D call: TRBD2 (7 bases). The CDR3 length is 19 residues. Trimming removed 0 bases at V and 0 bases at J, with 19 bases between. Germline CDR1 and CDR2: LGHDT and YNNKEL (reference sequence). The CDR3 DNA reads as TGTGCCAGCAGCCAAGATCTTCGCCTAGGGGGGGCTAGCACAGATACGCAGTATTTT. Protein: CASSQDLRLGGASTDTQYF.

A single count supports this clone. The CDR3 DNA reads as TGTGCCAGCAGCCTGATAGCGGGAGGGCGGGATACGCAGTATTTT. Protein sequence: CASSLIAGGRDTQYF. V gene TRBV7-2 combines with J gene TRBJ2-3; TRBD2 matches at 11 bases. Per germline, CDR1 SGHTA and CDR2 FQGNSA. V trimming: 5 bases; J trimming: 6 bases; junction bases outside the gene matches: 7. This CDR3 is 15 amino acids long.

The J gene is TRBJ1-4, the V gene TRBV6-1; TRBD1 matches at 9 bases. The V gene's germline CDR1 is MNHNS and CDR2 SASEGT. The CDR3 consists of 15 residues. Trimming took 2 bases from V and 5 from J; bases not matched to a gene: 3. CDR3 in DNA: TGTGCCAGCAGTGAATCCGGGACAGGGAATGAAAAACTGTTTTTT. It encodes CASSESGTGNEKLFF.

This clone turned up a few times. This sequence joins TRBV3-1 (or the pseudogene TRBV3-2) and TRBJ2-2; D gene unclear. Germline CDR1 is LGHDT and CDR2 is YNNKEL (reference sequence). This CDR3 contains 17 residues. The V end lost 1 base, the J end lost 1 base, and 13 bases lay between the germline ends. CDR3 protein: CASSQALRRLNTGELFF. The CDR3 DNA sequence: TGTGCCAGCAGCCAAGCTCTCAGGCGCCTGAACACCGGGGAGCTGTTTTTT.

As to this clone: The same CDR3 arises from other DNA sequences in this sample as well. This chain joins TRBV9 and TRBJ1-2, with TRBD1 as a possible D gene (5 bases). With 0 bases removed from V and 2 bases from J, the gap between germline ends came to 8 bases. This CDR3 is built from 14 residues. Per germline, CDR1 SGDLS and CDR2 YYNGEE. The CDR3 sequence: CASSVVGGNYGYTF. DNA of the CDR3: TGTGCCAGCAGCGTAGTCGGGGGGAACTATGGCTACACCTTC.

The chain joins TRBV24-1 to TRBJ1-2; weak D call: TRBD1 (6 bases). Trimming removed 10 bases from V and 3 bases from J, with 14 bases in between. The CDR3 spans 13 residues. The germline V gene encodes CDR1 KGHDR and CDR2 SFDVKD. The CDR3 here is CATSGGGDYGYTF. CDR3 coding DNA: TGTGCCACTTCCGGGGGGGGCGACTATGGCTACACCTTC.

DNA of the CDR3: TGTGCCAGCAGTACGGTCACGACTAGCGGGGGAAGCACAGATACGCAGTATTTT. Translating it yields CASSTVTTSGGSTDTQYF. This chain links TRBV27 with TRBJ2-3, with 12 bases that match TRBD2. CDR1 and CDR2 (germline): MNHEY, SMNVEV (reference sequence). CDR3 length: 18 residues. V lost 5 bases and J lost 0; bases outside the gene matches: 9.